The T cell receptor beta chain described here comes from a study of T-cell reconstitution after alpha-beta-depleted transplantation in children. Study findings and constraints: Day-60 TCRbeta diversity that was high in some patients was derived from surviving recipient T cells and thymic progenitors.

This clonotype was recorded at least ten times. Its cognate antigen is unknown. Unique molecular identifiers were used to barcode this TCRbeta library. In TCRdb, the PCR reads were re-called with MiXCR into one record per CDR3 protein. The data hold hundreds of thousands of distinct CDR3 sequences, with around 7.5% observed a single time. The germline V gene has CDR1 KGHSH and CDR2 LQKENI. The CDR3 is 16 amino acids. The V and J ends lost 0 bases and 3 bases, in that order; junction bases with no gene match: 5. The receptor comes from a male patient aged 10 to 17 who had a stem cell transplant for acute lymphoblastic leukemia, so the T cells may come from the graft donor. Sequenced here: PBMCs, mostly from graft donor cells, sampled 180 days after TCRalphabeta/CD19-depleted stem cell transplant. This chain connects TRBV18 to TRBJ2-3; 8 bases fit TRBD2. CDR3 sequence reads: CASSPPNGRGTDTQYF. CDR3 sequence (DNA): TGTGCCAGCTCACCACCTAACGGGAGGGGTACAGATACGCAGTATTTT.